This is a list of T cell receptor beta chains from one sample in a study of PD-1 blockade in mismatch repair-deficient tumors. The table came from immunoSEQ multiplex PCR; TCRdb's copy has only in-frame clones and leaves some out. This table has roughly 48,000 clones, around three quarters appearing once. This material consisted of PBMCs, taken before pembrolizumab treatment. These receptors came from an adult with mismatch repair-deficient cancer. Each CDR3 is given with its conserved first and last residue. A D gene is named only where the DNA matches it firmly. Size tells how often a clone was seen (once, few, many) or the class of an expanded clone, and some rows leave it out.

>TRBV21-1|.|.|TRBJ1-2
TGTGCCAGCAGCAAAGGTGAAGCGGATGGCTACACCTTC
CASSKGEADGYTF
>TRBV27|.|.|TRBJ1-2
TGTGCCAGCAGTCCTAATGGCCAAAATGGTCTTGGCTACACCTTC
CASSPNGQNGLGYTF
>TRBV4-2|few|.|TRBJ1-1
TGTGCCAGCAGCCAAGATGACACTGAAGCTTTCTTT
CASSQDDTEAFF
>TRBV19|few|.|TRBJ1-4
TGTGCCAGTAGTAGCAGGGGTAAAAAGGATGAAAAACTGTTTTTT
CASSSRGKKDEKLFF
>TRBV5-1|.|.|TRBJ1-1
TGCGCCAGCAGCTTTTACAGCGAGAACACTGAAGCTTTCTTT
CASSFYSENTEAFF
>TRBV27|few|TRBD1|TRBJ1-2
TGTGCCAGCAGTTCCCTCGGACAGGGAAGACAGTATGGCTACACCTTC
CASSSLGQGRQYGYTF
>TRBV18|.|.|TRBJ1-5
TGTGCCAGCTCACCACCTATAGGGGCAAATCAGCCCCAGCATTTT
CASSPPIGANQPQHF
>TRBV9|.|TRBD1|TRBJ2-3
TGTGCCAGCAGCGTCTCGGGACAGACTAGCACAGATACGCAGTATTTT
CASSVSGQTSTDTQYF
>TRBV9|.|TRBD2|TRBJ2-3
TGTGCCAGCAGCGCCCGAGCGGGAGACACAGATACGCAGTATTTT
CASSARAGDTDTQYF
>TRBV2|few|.|TRBJ2-1
TGTGCCAGTGCGCCCTACAATGAGCAGTTCTTC
CASAPYNEQFF
>TRBV7-3|.|TRBD1|TRBJ2-1
TGTGCCAGCAGCATGGGACAGGGGGCCGGTGAGCAGTTCTTC
CASSMGQGAGEQFF
>TRBV7-2|.|TRBD2|TRBJ2-7
TGTGCCAGCAGCCCCTCGACTAGCGGGAGTTCGTACGAGCAGTACTTC
CASSPSTSGSSYEQYF
>TRBV5-1|.|TRBD2|TRBJ2-7
TGCGCCAGCAGCTTGGCCGGAGCGGGATCGGAGCAGTACTTC
CASSLAGAGSEQYF
>TRBV28|once|TRBD1|TRBJ1-5
TGTGCCAGCAGTTCCCTAGACAGGGGGGATCAGCCCCAGCATTTT
CASSSLDRGDQPQHF
>TRBV13|.|TRBD2|TRBJ2-7
TGTGCCAGCAGCCGGGGGCGGGAGGTCTGGGAGCAGTACTTC
CASSRGREVWEQYF
>TRBV4-2|.|.|TRBJ2-4
TGTGCCAGCAGCCAAGAGGGCGAACTAGCCAAAAACATTCAGTACTTC
CASSQEGELAKNIQYF
>TRBV6-6|.|.|TRBJ2-7
TGTGCCAGCAGTTACTCGGCAGGGCCCTACGAGCAGTACTTC
CASSYSAGPYEQYF
>TRBV11-3|.|TRBD2|TRBJ2-5
TGTGCCAGCAGCTTAACCCCAGCGGGAGGTGGAGAGACCCAGTACTTC
CASSLTPAGGGETQYF
>TRBV7-9|.|TRBD1|TRBJ1-1
TGTGCCAGCCGACAGGGGAACACTGAAGCTTTCTTT
CASRQGNTEAFF
>TRBV7-2|once|TRBD2|TRBJ2-1
TGTGCCAGCAGCTTTGGGCCACCCCGACTAGCCAATGAGCAGTTCTTC
CASSFGPPRLANEQFF
>TRBV6-1|few|.|TRBJ1-5
TGTGCCAGCACCACAAGTAGCAATCAGCCCCAGCATTTT
CASTTSSNQPQHF
>TRBV25-1|.|.|TRBJ2-3
TGTGCCAGCAGCTCAACGACAGATACGCAGTATTTT
CASSSTTDTQYF
>TRBV13|.|.|TRBJ1-3
TGTGCCAGCAGCTTAGTGAGGTCCGGCTCTGGAAACACCATATATTTT
CASSLVRSGSGNTIYF
>TRBV27|once|TRBD1|TRBJ2-3
TGTGCCAGCAGTGGGGCGGACAGGGGAGCCGATACGCAGTATTTT
CASSGADRGADTQYF
>TRBV18|.|.|TRBJ2-1
TGTGCCAGCTCACCTAAGAGGGGGGACAATGAGCAGTTCTTC
CASSPKRGDNEQFF
>TRBV27|.|.|TRBJ2-7
TGTGCCAGCAGTTTTGGTAGAGGGGGAGCGGACTCCTACGAGCAGTACTTC
CASSFGRGGADSYEQYF
>TRBV7-3|.|.|TRBJ2-7
TGTGCCAGCAGCTTCTTAAGAGTTCCCGGGACTCGCGACGAGCAGTACTTC
CASSFLRVPGTRDEQYF
>TRBV30|few|TRBD1|TRBJ2-2
TGTGCCTGGAGTGCGACAGGGGGTACCGGGGAGCTGTTTTTT
CAWSATGGTGELFF
>TRBV7-6|.|.|TRBJ2-1
TGTGCCAGCAGCCCCCGTTGGGGAGGCCGCCTCAATGAGCAGTTCTTC
CASSPRWGGRLNEQFF
>TRBV9|.|.|TRBJ2-7
TGTGCCAGCAGCGTGGGGTCGGCGAGGGACTACGAGCAGTACTTC
CASSVGSARDYEQYF
>TRBV5-8|once|.|TRBJ1-4
TGTGCCAGCAGCTTTGCACAGGGATTGTCGACGGCAGAAAAACTGTTTTTT
CASSFAQGLSTAEKLFF
>TRBV6-5|few|.|TRBJ2-1
TGTGCCAGCAGTTACGACGGGACTGCATACAATGAGCAGTTCTTC
CASSYDGTAYNEQFF
>TRBV7-9|.|.|TRBJ2-7
TGTGCCAGCAGTAAAAGCCCTACCCTCTCCTACGAGCAGTACTTC
CASSKSPTLSYEQYF
>TRBV2|.|.|TRBJ2-7
TGTGCCAGCACCCCAGGTGGGGGGCTAGTGGTCGAGCAGTACTTC
CASTPGGGLVVEQYF
>TRBV5-4|.|TRBD1|TRBJ2-1
TGTGCCATCCAGGGGGCGCCGGGGGATGAGCAGTTCTTC
CAIQGAPGDEQFF
>TRBV2|few|.|TRBJ1-5
TGTGCCAGCAGGACATCGGGGGTTGGCAATCAGCCCCAGCATTTT
CASRTSGVGNQPQHF
>TRBV4-1|.|.|TRBJ2-5
TGCGCCAGCAGCCAAGATCTGATGGTCGAGACCCAGTACTTC
CASSQDLMVETQYF
>TRBV7-8|.|.|TRBJ1-1
TGTGCCAGCAGCTCAGTCTCCGGGCCCCACACTGAAGCTTTCTTT
CASSSVSGPHTEAFF
>TRBV19|.|.|TRBJ1-1
TGTGCCAGTAGTATAGATTGGGCTGGGGGAATGAACACTGAAGCTTTCTTT
CASSIDWAGGMNTEAFF
>TRBV27|.|.|TRBJ2-3
TGTGCCAGCAGTCCTAGCAGCGGCTATACGCAGTATTTT
CASSPSSGYTQYF